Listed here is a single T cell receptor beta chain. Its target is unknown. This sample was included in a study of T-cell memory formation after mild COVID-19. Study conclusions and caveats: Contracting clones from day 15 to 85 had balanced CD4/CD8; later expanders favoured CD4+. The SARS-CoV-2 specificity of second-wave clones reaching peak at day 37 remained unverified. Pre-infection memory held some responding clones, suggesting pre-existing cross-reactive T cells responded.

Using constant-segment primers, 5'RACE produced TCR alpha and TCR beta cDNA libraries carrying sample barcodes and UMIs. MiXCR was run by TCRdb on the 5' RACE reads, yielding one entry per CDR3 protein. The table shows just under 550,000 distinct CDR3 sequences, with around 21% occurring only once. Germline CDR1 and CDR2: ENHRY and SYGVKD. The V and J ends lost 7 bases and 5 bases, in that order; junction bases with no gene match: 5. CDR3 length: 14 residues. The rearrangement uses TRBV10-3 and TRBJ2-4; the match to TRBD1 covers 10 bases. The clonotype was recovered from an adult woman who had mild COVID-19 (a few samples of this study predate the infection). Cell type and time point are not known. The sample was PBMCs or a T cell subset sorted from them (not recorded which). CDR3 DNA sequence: TGTGCCATCACCGCCGGACAGGGGGAAAACATTCAGTACTTC. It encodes CAITAGQGENIQYF.